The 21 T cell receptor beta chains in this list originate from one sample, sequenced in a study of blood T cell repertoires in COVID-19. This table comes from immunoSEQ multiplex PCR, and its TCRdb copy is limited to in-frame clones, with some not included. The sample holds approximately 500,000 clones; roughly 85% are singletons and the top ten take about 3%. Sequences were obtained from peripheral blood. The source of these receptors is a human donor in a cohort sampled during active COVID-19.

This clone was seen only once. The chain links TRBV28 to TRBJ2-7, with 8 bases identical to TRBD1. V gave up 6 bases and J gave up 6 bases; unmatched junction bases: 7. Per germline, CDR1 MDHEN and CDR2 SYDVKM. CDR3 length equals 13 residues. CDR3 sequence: CASSRSGGIEQYF. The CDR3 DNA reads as TGTGCCAGCAGCCGTTCAGGGGGCATCGAGCAGTACTTC.

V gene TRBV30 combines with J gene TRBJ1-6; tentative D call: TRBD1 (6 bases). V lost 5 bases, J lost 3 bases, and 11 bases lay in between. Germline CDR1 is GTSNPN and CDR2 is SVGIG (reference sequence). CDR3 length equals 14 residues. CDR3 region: CAWWRTDYNSPLHF. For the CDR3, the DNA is TGTGCCTGGTGGCGGACAGACTATAATTCACCCCTCCACTTT.

The DNA of the CDR3 is TGCGCCAGCAGCCTCCGACCGGCAAGCGGGCTCGGCAATGAGCAGTTCTTC. The encoded protein is CASSLRPASGLGNEQFF. This rearrangement joins TRBV4-3 to TRBJ2-1, with a weak D call TRBD2 (6 bases). The germline V gene has CDR1 LGHNA and CDR2 YSLEER. V dropped 4 bases and J dropped 6 bases, with 22 bases sitting between them. CDR3 size: 17 residues.

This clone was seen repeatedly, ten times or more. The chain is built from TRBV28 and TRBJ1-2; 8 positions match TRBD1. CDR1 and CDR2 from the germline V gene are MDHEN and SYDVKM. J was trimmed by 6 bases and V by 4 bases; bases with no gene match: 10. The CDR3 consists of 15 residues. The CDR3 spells CASSSYRGGKHGYTF. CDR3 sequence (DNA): TGTGCCAGCAGTTCGTACAGGGGGGGTAAACATGGCTACACCTTC.

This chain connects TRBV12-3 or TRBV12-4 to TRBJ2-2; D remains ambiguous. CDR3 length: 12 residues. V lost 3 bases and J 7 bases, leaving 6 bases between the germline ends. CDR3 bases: TGTGCCAGCAGTTTTCACGGCGGGGAGCTGTTTTTT. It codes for CASSFHGGELFF.

CDR3 region: CASSDKLSNQPQHF. CDR3 sequence (DNA): TGTGCCAGCAGTGACAAACTTAGCAATCAGCCCCAGCATTTT. The rearrangement links TRBV2 to TRBJ1-5; no reliable D call. Germline values: CDR1 SNHLY, CDR2 FYNNEI. The CDR3 is 14 amino acids. V gave up 3 bases and J gave up 0 bases, with 6 bases separating them.

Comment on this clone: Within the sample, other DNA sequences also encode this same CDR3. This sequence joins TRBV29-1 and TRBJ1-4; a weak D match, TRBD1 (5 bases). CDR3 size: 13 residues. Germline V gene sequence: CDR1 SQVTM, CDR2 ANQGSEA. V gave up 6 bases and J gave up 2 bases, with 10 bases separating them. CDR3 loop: CSVGRGTNEKLFF. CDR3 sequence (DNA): TGCAGCGTCGGTCGGGGGACTAATGAAAAACTGTTTTTT.

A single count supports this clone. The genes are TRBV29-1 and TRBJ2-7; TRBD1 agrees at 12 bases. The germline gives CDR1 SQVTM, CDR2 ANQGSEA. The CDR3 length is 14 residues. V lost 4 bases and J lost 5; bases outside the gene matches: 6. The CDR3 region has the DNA TGCAGCGTTGCGGGGGACAGGGGGCTCAACGAGCAGTACTTC. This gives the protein CSVAGDRGLNEQYF.

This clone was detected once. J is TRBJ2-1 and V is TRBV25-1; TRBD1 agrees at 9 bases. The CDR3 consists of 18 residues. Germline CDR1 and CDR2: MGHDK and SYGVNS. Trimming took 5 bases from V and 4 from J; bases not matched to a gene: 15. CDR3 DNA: TGTGCCAGCAGTTCTGGGGGAAAAGGGACAGGGCAATACAATGAGCAGTTCTTC. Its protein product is CASSSGGKGTGQYNEQFF.

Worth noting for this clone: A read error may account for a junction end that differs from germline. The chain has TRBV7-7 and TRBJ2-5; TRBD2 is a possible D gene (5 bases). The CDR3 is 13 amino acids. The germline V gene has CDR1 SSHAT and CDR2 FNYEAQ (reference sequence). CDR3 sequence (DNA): TGTGCTAGCAGCTTAGAGAGGGTTGAGACCCAGTACTTC. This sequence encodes CASSLERVETQYF.

The CDR3: CASSPRGSDEQFF. For the CDR3, the DNA is TGTGCCAGCAGCCCACGGGGTAGCGATGAGCAGTTCTTC. The chain joins TRBV11-2 to TRBJ2-1; a possible D gene is TRBD2 (5 bases). Looked up from germline, CDR1 is SGHAT and CDR2 is FQNNGV. This CDR3 contains 13 residues. Trimming removed 5 bases from V and 8 bases from J, with 13 bases in between.

CDR3 amino acids: CASSPQGVETQYF. In DNA, the CDR3 is TGTGCCAGCTCACCACAGGGAGTTGAGACCCAGTACTTC. The rearrangement joins TRBV18 to TRBJ2-5, with D tentatively TRBD2 (5 bases). In germline, CDR1 is KGHSH, CDR2 LQKENI. The CDR3 runs 13 residues. V lost 1 base to trimming and J lost 5 bases, with 8 bases between them.

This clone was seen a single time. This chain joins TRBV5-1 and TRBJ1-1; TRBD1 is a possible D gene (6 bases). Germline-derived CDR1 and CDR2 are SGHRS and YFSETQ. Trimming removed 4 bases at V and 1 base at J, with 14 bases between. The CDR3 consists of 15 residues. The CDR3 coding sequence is TGCGCCAGCAGCCCACCGGACAGACAGAACACTGAAGCTTTCTTT. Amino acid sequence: CASSPPDRQNTEAFF.

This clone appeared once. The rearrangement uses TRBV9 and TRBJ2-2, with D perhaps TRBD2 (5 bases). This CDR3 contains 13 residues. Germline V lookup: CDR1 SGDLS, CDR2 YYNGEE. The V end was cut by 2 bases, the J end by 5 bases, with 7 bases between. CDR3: CASSVEGTGELFF. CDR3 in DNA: TGTGCCAGCAGCGTCGAGGGAACCGGGGAGCTGTTTTTT.

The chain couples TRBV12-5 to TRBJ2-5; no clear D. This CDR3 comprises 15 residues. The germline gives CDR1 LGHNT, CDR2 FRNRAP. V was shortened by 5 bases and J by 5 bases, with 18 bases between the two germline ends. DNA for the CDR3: TGTGCTAGTGGTCGCTGGAACTACCCGACGGAGACCCAGTACTTC. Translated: CASGRWNYPTETQYF.

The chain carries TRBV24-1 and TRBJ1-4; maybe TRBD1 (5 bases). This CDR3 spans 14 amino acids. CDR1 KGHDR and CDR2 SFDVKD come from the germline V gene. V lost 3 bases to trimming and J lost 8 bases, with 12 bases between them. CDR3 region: CATSDPRGVEKLFF. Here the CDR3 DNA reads TGTGCCACCAGTGATCCGCGGGGGGTAGAAAAACTGTTTTTT.

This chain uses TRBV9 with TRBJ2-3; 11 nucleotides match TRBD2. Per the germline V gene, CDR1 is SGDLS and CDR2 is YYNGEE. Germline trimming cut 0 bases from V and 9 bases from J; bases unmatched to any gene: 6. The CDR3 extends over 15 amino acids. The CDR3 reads CASSVGIAGGLTQYF. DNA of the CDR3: TGTGCCAGCAGCGTAGGGATAGCGGGAGGGTTAACGCAGTATTTT. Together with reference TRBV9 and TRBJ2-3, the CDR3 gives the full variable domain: DSGVTQTPKHLITATGQRVTLRCSPRSGDLSVYWYQQSLDQGLQFLIQYYNGEERAKGNILERFSAQQFPDLHSELNLSSLELGDSALYFCASSVGIAGGLTQYFGPGTRLTVL.

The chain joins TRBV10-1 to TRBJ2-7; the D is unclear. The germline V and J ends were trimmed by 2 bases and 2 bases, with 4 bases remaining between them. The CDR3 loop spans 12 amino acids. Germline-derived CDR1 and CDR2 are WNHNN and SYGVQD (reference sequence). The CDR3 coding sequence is TGCGCCAGCAGTGAGGTCGCCTACGAGCAGTACTTC. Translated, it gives CASSEVAYEQYF.

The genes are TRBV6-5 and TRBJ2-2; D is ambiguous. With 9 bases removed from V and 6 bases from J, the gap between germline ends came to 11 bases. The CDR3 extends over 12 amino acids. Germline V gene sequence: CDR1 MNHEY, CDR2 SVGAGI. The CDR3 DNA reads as TGTGCCAGTCCCTACGTTCCCGGGGAGCTGTTTTTT. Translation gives CASPYVPGELFF.

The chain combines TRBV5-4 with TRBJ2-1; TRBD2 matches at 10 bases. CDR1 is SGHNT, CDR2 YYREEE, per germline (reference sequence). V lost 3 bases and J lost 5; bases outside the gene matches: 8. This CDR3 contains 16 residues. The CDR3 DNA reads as TGTGCCAGCAGCTCCCGAGCGGGAGGGCGGGACAATGAGCAGTTCTTC. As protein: CASSSRAGGRDNEQFF.

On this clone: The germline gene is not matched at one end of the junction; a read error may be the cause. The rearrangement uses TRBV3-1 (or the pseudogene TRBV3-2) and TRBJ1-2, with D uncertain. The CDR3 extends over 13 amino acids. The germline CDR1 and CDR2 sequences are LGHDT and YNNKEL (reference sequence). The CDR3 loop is CASSPTPQTPQIF. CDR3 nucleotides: TGTGCCAGCAGCCCCACCCCCCAGACTCCCCAGATCTTC.